The 5 T cell receptor beta chains listed next were all sequenced from one sample in a study of T-cell reconstitution after alpha-beta-depleted transplantation in children. A library of TCRbeta sequences, prepared with unique molecular identifiers, was generated. In TCRdb, the PCR reads were re-called with MiXCR into one record per CDR3 protein. Found here are about 300,000 distinct CDR3 sequences, around 10% of them singletons; the top ten hold less than 9%. Source: PBMCs, taken before TCRalphabeta/CD19-depleted stem cell transplant. The receptors stem from a boy under three years old with acute myeloid leukemia, due to receive a stem cell transplant.

The J gene is TRBJ2-4, the V gene TRBV28; D is uncertain. Germline assignment: CDR1 MDHEN and CDR2 SYDVKM. The CDR3 is made up of 16 amino acids. V shed 4 bases and J shed 2 bases, with 15 bases lying between them. The CDR3 here is CASSYLVAGTKNIQYF. The DNA for the CDR3 is TGTGCCAGCAGTTACCTGGTAGCTGGTACCAAAAACATTCAGTACTTC.

Ten or more counts support this clonotype. The V call is TRBV5-1, the J call TRBJ2-5, with 10 bases matching TRBD2. The CDR3 has 16 amino acids. Unmatched junction bases numbered 9, after V lost 1 base and J lost 6 bases. Germline CDR1 SGHRS, CDR2 YFSETQ. CDR3 loop: CASSLPHSGGRQTQYF. The CDR3 DNA sequence: TGCGCCAGCAGCTTGCCTCATAGCGGGGGGAGGCAGACCCAGTACTTC.

At least ten counts were recorded for this clonotype. The chain is built from TRBV20-1 and TRBJ2-1; 9 bases align to TRBD2. The CDR3 runs 16 residues. CDR1 DFQATT and CDR2 SNEGSKA come from the germline V gene (reference sequence). J gave up 4 bases and V 0 bases, and 7 bases lay outside the gene matches. CDR3 DNA sequence: TGCAGTGCTAGAGATCTCGGACTAGCGCTTTACAATGAGCAGTTCTTC. It is translated as CSARDLGLALYNEQFF.

The chain employs TRBV7-2 and TRBJ2-1; 9 positions agree with TRBD2. V shed 5 bases and J 10 bases; nucleotides not matched to a gene: 15. The CDR3 length is 16 residues. CDR1 SGHTA and CDR2 FQGNSA come from the germline V gene. The CDR3 reads CASSVGSLAGEGEQFF. CDR3 nucleotides: TGTGCCAGCAGCGTAGGGTCCTTAGCGGGAGAGGGGGAGCAGTTCTTC.

The sample holds many counts of this clonotype. The chain combines TRBV7-6 with TRBJ2-2; TRBD2 might be the D (6 bases). V was trimmed by 0 bases and J by 5 bases, leaving 16 bases between them. Germline CDR1 and CDR2: SGHVS and FNYEAQ. CDR3 length: 17 residues. The CDR3 here is CASSLAGSGLWTGELFF. CDR3 DNA: TGTGCCAGCAGCTTAGCCGGTAGCGGCCTCTGGACCGGGGAGCTGTTTTTT.